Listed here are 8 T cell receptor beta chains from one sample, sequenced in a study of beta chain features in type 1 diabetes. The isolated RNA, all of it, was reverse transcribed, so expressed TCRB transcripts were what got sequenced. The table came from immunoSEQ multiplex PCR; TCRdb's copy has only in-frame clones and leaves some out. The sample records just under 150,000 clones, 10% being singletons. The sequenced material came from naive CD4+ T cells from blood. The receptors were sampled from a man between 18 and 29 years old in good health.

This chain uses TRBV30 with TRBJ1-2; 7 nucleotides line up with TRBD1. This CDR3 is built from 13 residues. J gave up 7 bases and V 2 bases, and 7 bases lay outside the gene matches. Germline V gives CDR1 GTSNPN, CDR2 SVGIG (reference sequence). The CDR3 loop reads CAWSPGGTVGYTF. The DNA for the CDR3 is TGTGCCTGGAGTCCAGGGGGAACGGTTGGCTACACCTTC.

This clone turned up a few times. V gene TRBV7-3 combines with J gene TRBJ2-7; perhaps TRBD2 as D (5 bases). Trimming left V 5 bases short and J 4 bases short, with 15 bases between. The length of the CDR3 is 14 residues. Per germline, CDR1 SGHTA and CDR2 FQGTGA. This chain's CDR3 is CASSPSGKGYEQYF. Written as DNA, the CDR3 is TGTGCCAGCAGCCCGTCGGGGAAAGGATACGAGCAGTACTTC.

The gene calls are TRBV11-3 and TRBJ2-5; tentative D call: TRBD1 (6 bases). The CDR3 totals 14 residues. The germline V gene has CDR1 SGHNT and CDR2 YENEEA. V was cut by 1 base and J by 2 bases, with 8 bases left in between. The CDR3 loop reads CASSLARGQETQYF. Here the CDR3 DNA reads TGTGCCAGCAGCTTAGCCAGGGGACAAGAGACCCAGTACTTC.

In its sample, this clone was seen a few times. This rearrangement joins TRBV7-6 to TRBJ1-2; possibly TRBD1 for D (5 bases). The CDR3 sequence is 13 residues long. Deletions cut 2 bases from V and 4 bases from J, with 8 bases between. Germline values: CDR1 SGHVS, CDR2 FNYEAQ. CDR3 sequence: CASSLPGSYGYTF. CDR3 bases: TGTGCCAGCAGCTTACCAGGGTCCTATGGCTACACCTTC.

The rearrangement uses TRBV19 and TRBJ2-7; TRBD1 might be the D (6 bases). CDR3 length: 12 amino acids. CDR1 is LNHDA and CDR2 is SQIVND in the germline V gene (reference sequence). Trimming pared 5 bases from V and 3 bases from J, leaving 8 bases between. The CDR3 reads CASSATGYEQYF. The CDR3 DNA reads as TGTGCCAGTAGTGCGACAGGCTACGAGCAGTACTTC. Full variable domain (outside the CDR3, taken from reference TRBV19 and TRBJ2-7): DGGITQSPKYLFRKEGQNVTLSCEQNLNHDAMYWYRQDPGQGLRLIYYSQIVNDFQKGDIAEGYSVSREKKESFPLTVTSAQKNPTAFYLCASSATGYEQYFGPGTRLTVT.

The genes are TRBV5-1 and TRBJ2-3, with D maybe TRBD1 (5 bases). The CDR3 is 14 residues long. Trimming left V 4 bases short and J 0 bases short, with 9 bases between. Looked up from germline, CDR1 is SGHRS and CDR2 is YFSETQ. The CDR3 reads CASSEQVSTDTQYF. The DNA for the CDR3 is TGCGCCAGCAGCGAACAGGTTAGCACAGATACGCAGTATTTT. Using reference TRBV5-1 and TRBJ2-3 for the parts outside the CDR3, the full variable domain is KAGVTQTPRYLIKTRGQQVTLSCSPISGHRSVSWYQQTPGQGLQFLFEYFSETQRNKGNFPGRFSGRQFSNSRSEMNVSTLELGDSALYLCASSEQVSTDTQYFGPGTRLTVL.

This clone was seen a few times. CDR3 region: CASRQSGQINYGYTF. Here the CDR3 DNA reads TGTGCCAGTAGACAATCCGGACAGATTAACTATGGCTACACCTTC. The genes are TRBV19 and TRBJ1-2; perhaps TRBD1 as D (6 bases). CDR3 length: 15 amino acids. The V end lost 6 bases, the J end lost 1 base, and 15 bases lay between the germline ends. Germline V gene lookup returns CDR1 LNHDA and CDR2 SQIVND (reference sequence).

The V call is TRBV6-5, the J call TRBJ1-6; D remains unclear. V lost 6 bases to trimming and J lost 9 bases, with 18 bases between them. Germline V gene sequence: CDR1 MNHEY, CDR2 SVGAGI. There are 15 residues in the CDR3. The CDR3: CASSKLVGSGSPLHF. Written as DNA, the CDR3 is TGTGCCAGCAGCAAACTAGTAGGGTCAGGTTCACCCCTCCACTTT.